The clone carrying this T cell receptor (beta chain) was recorded many times. The antigen is unknown. This specimen belongs to a study of T cells in Graves' hyperthyroidism and ophthalmopathy. Study results and caveats: The model forecast ophthalmopathy, anticipating it by a median approximately 6.1 months before onset. Ophthalmopathy and stable hyperthyroidism were told apart by a 13 V-J model.

RNA transcripts gave rise to amplified TCR beta CDR3 regions. The TCR CDR3 first-round RT-PCR relied on the HTBI primer set. TCRdb called the multiplex PCR reads again in MiXCR, with one record for every CDR3 protein. The sample yields a few hundred thousand distinct CDR3 sequences, about a sixth seen once. Together with thyroid ultrasound, orbital computed tomography, serum thyroxine and TRAb, clinical symptoms were used for diagnoses. The PBMCs studied were ones that came from 8.5 to 10 ml fresh peripheral blood. This receptor was taken from a woman aged 40 to 50 with Graves' ophthalmopathy. Material for sequencing was blood.

The CDR3 coding sequence is TGTGCCAGCAGTTTGACGGCGGGAGGGCCTCGGAACGAGCAGTACTTC. Protein sequence: CASSLTAGGPRNEQYF. The chain recombines TRBV28 with TRBJ2-7; the match to TRBD2 covers 9 bases. The CDR3 contains 16 residues. Germline trimming cut 3 bases from V and 5 bases from J; bases unmatched to any gene: 11. Germline V gene sequence: CDR1 MDHEN, CDR2 SYDVKM.